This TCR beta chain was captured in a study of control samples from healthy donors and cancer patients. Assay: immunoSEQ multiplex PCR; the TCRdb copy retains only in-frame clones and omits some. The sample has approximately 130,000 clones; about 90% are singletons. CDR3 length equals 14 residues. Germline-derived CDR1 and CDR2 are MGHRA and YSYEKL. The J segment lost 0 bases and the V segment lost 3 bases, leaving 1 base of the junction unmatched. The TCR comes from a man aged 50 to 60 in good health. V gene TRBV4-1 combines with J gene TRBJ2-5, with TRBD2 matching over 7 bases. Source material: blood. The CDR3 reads CASSQRGYQETQYF. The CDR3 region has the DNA TGCGCCAGCAGCCAGCGGGGGTACCAAGAGACCCAGTACTTC.